The 28 T cell receptor beta chains listed next were all sequenced from one sample in a study of CD8+ T cells in alopecia areata. It was cDNA, reverse transcribed from extracted RNA, that served as the sequencing template. Produced via immunoSEQ multiplex PCR; TCRdb's table is partial and in-frame only. The data show around 110,000 clones, with none appearing a single time. Sequenced sample: lesional skin. The receptors were sampled from a C3H/HeJ mouse with alopecia areata. The strain's MHC: H2-k.

This clone was counted a few times. Gene labels here are mouse ones. The CDR3 goes on 4 residues after the read ends, and that part is filled in from the germline J gene. J is TRBJ2-2 and V is TRBV16; D possibly corresponds to TRBD1 (7 bases). V was clipped by 2 bases and J by 2 bases, with 9 bases between them. The CDR3 runs 15 residues. Germline CDR1 is SGHSA and CDR2 is FRNQAP. The CDR3 bases that were read are TGTGCAAGCAGCTTAAGGGGGCCTAACACCGGG. It codes for CASSLRGPNTG. Given in full, the CDR3 is CASSLRGPNTGQLYF.

As concerns this clone: Any gene name here is a mouse gene name. The CDR3 end lies 4 residues beyond the end of the read and is filled in from the germline J gene. V and J are TRBV13-1 and TRBJ2-3; 11 nucleotides agree with TRBD2. CDR3 size: 18 residues. V lost 0 bases, J lost 0 bases, and 6 bases stayed unmatched. Per the germline V gene, CDR1 is NSHNY and CDR2 is SYGAGN. Partial CDR3 DNA: TGTGCCAGCAGTGATGCAGGGACTGGGGGTAATAGTGCAGAA. Protein sequence: CASSDAGTGGNSAE. The whole CDR3 protein reads CASSDAGTGGNSAETLYF.

A note on this clone: The genes and germline here are from mouse. The read finishes 4 residues shy of the CDR3 end, and the germline J gene is used to complete it. V is TRBV1 and J is TRBJ1-1; no definite D call. Trimming took 0 bases from V and 0 from J, leaving 8 bases between them. The CDR3 sequence is 15 residues long. The germline gives CDR1 NSQYPW, CDR2 LRSPGD (reference sequence). The CDR3 region is CTCSADDQANTEVFF. The DNA read from the CDR3 is TGCACCTGCAGTGCAGATGATCAGGCAAACACA.

This clone has just a few counts. Genes and germline come from the mouse. The read comes to an end 4 residues before the CDR3 does, leaving the germline J gene to fill in the end. The chain carries TRBV13-3 and TRBJ2-7; 13 nucleotides line up with TRBD2. The germline CDR1 and CDR2 sequences are NNHDY and SYVADS. The CDR3 is made up of 15 amino acids. V was clipped by 3 bases and J by 2 bases; unmatched bases: 2. The CDR3 DNA, read in part, is TGTGCCAGCAGTGGGGGACTGGGGGGGACCTAT. Translated, it gives CASSGGLGGTY. The entire CDR3 protein reads CASSGGLGGTYEQYF.

Concerning this clone: Gene names denote mouse genes. The read halts 4 residues ahead of the CDR3 end, with the missing end drawn from the germline J gene. This sequence joins TRBV19 and TRBJ2-7, with D unclear. Per germline, CDR1 FNHDT and CDR2 SITEND (reference sequence). The germline V and J ends were trimmed by 0 bases and 0 bases, with 7 bases remaining between them. The CDR3 sequence is 14 residues long. CDR3 DNA, as far as it was read: TGTGCCAGCAGTATAGACATCCTCTCCTAT. It specifies CASSIDILSY. The whole CDR3 sequence is CASSIDILSYEQYF.

This clone has at least ten counts. Mouse gene names and germline throughout. The CDR3 end is not reached by the read, which stops 4 residues before it; the germline J gene fills it in. The rearrangement uses TRBV13-3 and TRBJ1-1, with D possibly being TRBD1 (6 bases). CDR3 length: 13 amino acids. V was trimmed by 3 bases and J by 4 bases, leaving 10 bases between them. Germline CDR1 and CDR2: NNHDY and SYVADS. The chain's CDR3 is CASSGDRPTEVFF. Partial CDR3 DNA: TGTGCCAGCAGTGGAGACAGGCCCACA.

Comment on this clone: Here the gene names and germline are mouse. Sequencing ends 4 residues short of the CDR3 end; the germline J gene provides the rest. The chain joins TRBV13-2 to TRBJ2-1; TRBD2 agrees at 8 bases. The V and J ends lost 3 bases and 0 bases, in that order; junction bases with no gene match: 5. The CDR3 contains 16 residues. The germline CDR1 and CDR2 sequences are NNHNN and SYGAGS (reference sequence). The CDR3 reads CASGGPDWDNYAEQFF. CDR3 DNA, as far as it was read: TGTGCCAGCGGTGGCCCGGACTGGGATAACTATGCT.

This clone was seen a handful of times. The gene symbols are mouse symbols. The sequenced fragment ends 4 residues before the CDR3 boundary, so the rest is inferred from the germline J gene. The chain carries TRBV13-3 and TRBJ2-1, with 9 bases fitting TRBD2. J gave up 5 bases and V 3 bases, and 3 bases lay outside the gene matches. CDR1 and CDR2 (germline): NNHDY, SYVADS. This CDR3 region has 14 residues. The part of the CDR3 DNA that was read is TGTGCCAGCAGTGGAGGGGACTGGGATGCT. Its protein product is CASSGGDWDA. The CDR3 in full is CASSGGDWDAEQFF.

The sample holds a few counts of this clone. The listed genes are named as in mouse. The CDR3 end is not reached by the read, which stops 4 residues before it; the germline J gene fills it in. This rearrangement joins TRBV31 to TRBJ2-5, with D hard to call. Trimming removed 0 bases at V and 1 base at J, with 5 bases between. Germline lookup yields CDR1 GKSSPN and CDR2 SITVG. This CDR3 comprises 13 residues. The covered CDR3 bases are TGTGCCTGGAGTCTGCTGGACCAAGAC. Amino acids: CAWSLLDQD. The whole CDR3 is CAWSLLDQDTQYF.

A word on this clone: Genes here carry mouse names. The read gets to within 4 residues of the CDR3 end, and the germline J gene fills in the rest. V usage is TRBV19 and J usage is TRBJ2-7; 7 nucleotides align to TRBD2. The CDR3 is 14 amino acids. The germline gives CDR1 FNHDT, CDR2 SITEND (reference sequence). The chain's CDR3 is CASSISSGGYEQYF. Partial CDR3 DNA: TGTGCCAGCAGTATATCTTCTGGGGGTTAT.

This clone showed up just a few times. The genes are named according to mouse. The DNA read from the CDR3 is TGTGCCAGCACCACCGGGACAACAAACTCC. Translated, it gives CASTTGTTNS. The complete CDR3 reads CASTTGTTNSDYTF. J is TRBJ1-2 and V is TRBV19; D perhaps matches TRBD1 (6 bases). The read is 4 residues too short to cover the CDR3 end, so that end is filled in from the germline J gene. CDR3 size: 14 residues. Germline CDR1 is FNHDT and CDR2 is SITEND (reference sequence). V shed 6 bases and J shed 0 bases, with 12 bases lying between them.

This clone was found a few times. Germline and genes: mouse. The read ends 4 residues shy of where the CDR3 ends; the end is completed using the germline J gene. V and J are TRBV1 and TRBJ2-7; 8 bases are a match to TRBD2. Per germline, CDR1 NSQYPW and CDR2 LRSPGD (reference sequence). V gave up 0 bases and J gave up 0 bases; unmatched junction bases: 7. This CDR3 contains 17 residues. The CDR3 is CTCSAEQTGASSYEQYF. The DNA read from the CDR3 is TGCACCTGCAGTGCAGAACAGACTGGGGCGAGCTCCTAT.

Notes on this clone: The protein here is the DNA translation, as the TCRdb protein differs from it at residue 13. Germline and genes here are mouse. The CDR3 extends 3 residues past the end of the read, so its final part is completed from the germline J gene. V usage is TRBV1 and J usage is TRBJ1-6, with 12 bases aligning to TRBD1. TRBJ1-6 is filed as an ORF, its function uncertain. Trimming took 4 bases from V and 6 from J; bases not matched to a gene: 4. The V gene's germline CDR1 is NSQYPW and CDR2 LRSPGD (reference sequence). The CDR3 has 16 residues. Incomplete CDR3 DNA: TGCACCTGCAGTGGGGGACAGGGGGCGCCTAATTCGCCC. This codes for CTCSGGQGAPNSP. From start to end, the CDR3 is CTCSGGQGAPNSPLYF.

This clone was seen more than once but under ten times. At residue 10, TCRdb's protein is not the same as the translated DNA, so the protein here was read from the DNA. Gene names denote mouse genes. The read stops 3 residues short of the end of the CDR3; the missing end is completed from the germline J gene. The rearrangement joins TRBV1 to TRBJ1-3, with D perhaps TRBD1 (6 bases). Germline V gene data show CDR1 as NSQYPW and CDR2 as LRSPGD (reference sequence). The CDR3 is 13 residues long. V lost 1 base to trimming and J lost 7 bases, with 8 bases between them. The sequenced part of the CDR3 DNA is TGCACCTGCAGTGCAGTTAGGGGGAATACG. Protein product: CTCSAVRGNT. The full CDR3 reads CTCSAVRGNTLYF. Combining the CDR3 with reference TRBV1 and TRBJ1-3 gives the whole variable domain VTLLEQNPRWRLVPRGQAVNLRCILKNSQYPWMSWYQQDLQKQLQWLFTLRSPGDKEVKSLPGADYLATRVTDTELRLQVANMSQGRTLYCTCSAVRGNTLYFGEGSRLIVV.

This clone occurred a few times. Genes here carry mouse names. The read ends 4 residues before the CDR3 terminus; that terminus is restored from the germline J gene. This chain uses TRBV19 with TRBJ2-3, with 12 bases that match TRBD1. CDR1 is FNHDT and CDR2 is SITEND in the germline V gene (reference sequence). V gave up 6 bases and J gave up 1 base; unmatched junction bases: 6. CDR3 size: 16 residues. The CDR3 loop is CASIPGQGARAETLYF. The CDR3 bases that were read are TGTGCCAGCATCCCGGGACAGGGGGCGCGTGCAGAA.

A note on this clone: The germline and genes are mouse ones. The covered CDR3 bases are TGTGCCAGCGAAACTGGGGGATATAACTATGCT. Protein: CASETGGYNYA. The entire CDR3 is CASETGGYNYAEQFF. The rearrangement links TRBV13-1 to TRBJ2-1, with TRBD2 identical over 8 bases. The read ends 4 residues shy of where the CDR3 ends; the end is completed using the germline J gene. This CDR3 comprises 15 residues. Germline CDR1 is NSHNY and CDR2 is SYGAGN. Losses at the gene ends were 7 bases for V and 0 bases for J; bases not matched to a gene: 6.

With respect to this clone: At residue 13, the translated DNA and the protein in TCRdb do not agree; the protein given here is derived from the DNA. Gene names denote mouse genes. The CDR3 goes on 3 residues after the read ends, and that part is filled in from the germline J gene. V usage is TRBV1 and J usage is TRBJ1-3; maybe TRBD1 (6 bases). The CDR3 runs to 16 residues. Germline V CDR1 and CDR2: NSQYPW, LRSPGD (reference sequence). Trimming took 1 base from V and 0 from J, leaving 10 bases between them. Partial CDR3 DNA: TGCACCTGCAGTGCAGTTCAGGGGAATTCTGGAAATACG. It yields the protein CTCSAVQGNSGNT. The whole CDR3 sequence reads CTCSAVQGNSGNTLYF.

There are a few counts of this clone. Each gene name is a mouse one. The sequence runs out 4 residues before the end of the CDR3; the remainder is reconstructed from the germline J gene. The chain links TRBV1 to TRBJ2-2; 8 positions match TRBD1. Losses at the gene ends were 6 bases for V and 6 bases for J; bases not matched to a gene: 3. The CDR3 length is 13 residues. The germline gives CDR1 NSQYPW, CDR2 LRSPGD (reference sequence). Incomplete CDR3 DNA: TGCACCTGCAGCCAGGGGGCTGCCGGG. This translates into CTCSQGAAG. The full-length CDR3 reads as CTCSQGAAGQLYF.

This clone occurred a few times. These gene names are mouse names. Coverage ceases 4 residues before the CDR3 finishes, and the germline J gene fills in the end. J is TRBJ2-7 and V is TRBV13-1; D unclear. From germline, CDR1 is NSHNY and CDR2 SYGAGN. The CDR3 is 13 residues long. The part of the CDR3 DNA that was read is TGTGCCAGCAGTGATGCAATCAGATAT. Translating gives CASSDAIRY. The entire CDR3 protein is CASSDAIRYEQYF.

This clone has a count of ten or more. All gene names here are mouse names. The sequenced CDR3 bases are TGTGCCAGCACCCTCCTGGGGGAGTATGCT. Translating gives CASTLLGEYA. The entire CDR3 protein reads CASTLLGEYAEQFF. The chain joins TRBV13-3 to TRBJ2-1; 7 bases fit TRBD2. The CDR3 extends 4 residues past the end of the read, so its final part is completed from the germline J gene. Germline V gives CDR1 NNHDY, CDR2 SYVADS. V gave up 6 bases and J gave up 4 bases; unmatched junction bases: 7. CDR3 size: 14 residues.

With respect to this clone: Gene names refer to mouse genes. The missing CDR3 end, 4 residues past where the read stops, is filled in from the germline J gene. This chain joins TRBV1 and TRBJ1-1; the match to TRBD1 covers 9 bases. The CDR3 contains 13 residues. Trimming took 8 bases from V and 1 from J; bases not matched to a gene: 2. Germline CDR1 and CDR2: NSQYPW and LRSPGD (reference sequence). The CDR3 bases that were read are TGCACCTGCGAGGGACAGGGAAACACA. Translated: CTCEGQGNT. The whole CDR3 reads CTCEGQGNTEVFF.

Concerning this clone itself: Genes here carry mouse names. The missing CDR3 end, 4 residues past where the read stops, is filled in from the germline J gene. V gene TRBV13-3 combines with J gene TRBJ2-5; 8 bases are shared with TRBD2. The V gene's germline CDR1 is NNHDY and CDR2 SYVADS. The CDR3 loop spans 15 amino acids. V trimming: 2 bases; J trimming: 2 bases; junction bases outside the gene matches: 4. The CDR3 region is CASSDPGGLQDTQYF. Incomplete CDR3 DNA: TGTGCCAGCAGTGACCCTGGGGGGCTCCAAGAC.

This clone was counted between two and nine times. The gene symbols are mouse symbols. The CDR3 end falls 4 residues outside the read, so it is completed with the germline J gene. The sample carries other DNA sequences with the same CDR3. The chain carries TRBV13-3 and TRBJ2-5; 7 positions agree with TRBD2. This CDR3 contains 14 residues. Germline trimming cut 1 base from V and 2 bases from J; bases unmatched to any gene: 1. Per germline, CDR1 NNHDY and CDR2 SYVADS. The CDR3 here is CASSDRTGQDTQYF. CDR3 bases read: TGTGCCAGCAGTGATCGGACTGGCCAAGAC. The full variable domain, completed using reference TRBV13-3 and TRBJ2-5, is EAAVTQSPRSKVAVTGGKVTLSCHQTNNHDYMYWYRQDTGHGLRLIHYSYVADSTEKGDIPDGYKASRPSQENFSLILELASLSQTAVYFCASSDRTGQDTQYFGPGTRLLVL.

There are a few counts of this clone. These gene names are mouse names. Read data end 4 residues before the CDR3 end; the end is taken from the germline J gene. The chain uses TRBV1 and TRBJ2-3, with D possibly being TRBD2 (5 bases). Germline V gene data show CDR1 as NSQYPW and CDR2 as LRSPGD (reference sequence). There are 15 residues in the CDR3. V lost 5 bases, J lost 0 bases, and 12 bases lay in between. The CDR3 loop reads CTCSPPLGSAETLYF. The CDR3 DNA, read in part, is TGCACCTGCAGTCCCCCCCTGGGCAGTGCAGAA.

This clone was picked up a small number of times. Genes and germline come from the mouse. Coverage ceases 4 residues before the CDR3 finishes, and the germline J gene fills in the end. The genes are TRBV1 and TRBJ2-7, with D possibly matching TRBD1 (6 bases). V lost 4 bases and J 0 bases, leaving 13 bases between the germline ends. The length of the CDR3 is 15 residues. Per germline, CDR1 NSQYPW and CDR2 LRSPGD (reference sequence). Incomplete CDR3 DNA: TGCACCTGCAGTGAGGAGGGGGACAACTCCTAT. Protein product: CTCSEEGDNSY. The CDR3 in its entirety is CTCSEEGDNSYEQYF. Based on the CDR3 plus reference TRBV1 and TRBJ2-7, the full variable domain is VTLLEQNPRWRLVPRGQAVNLRCILKNSQYPWMSWYQQDLQKQLQWLFTLRSPGDKEVKSLPGADYLATRVTDTELRLQVANMSQGRTLYCTCSEEGDNSYEQYFGPGTRLTVL.

A note on this clone: Gene names refer to mouse genes. The missing CDR3 end, 4 residues past where the read stops, is filled in from the germline J gene. The chain carries TRBV13-3 and TRBJ2-1, with D perhaps matching TRBD2 (6 bases). Germline V lookup: CDR1 NNHDY, CDR2 SYVADS. The CDR3 sequence is 13 residues long. Between the trimmed V and J ends, which lost 5 bases and 4 bases, there was a span of 10 bases. CDR3: CASRTGTYAEQFF. The covered CDR3 bases are TGTGCCAGCAGAACCGGGACTTATGCT.

Notes on this clone: The genes are named according to mouse. From the germline J gene comes the end of the CDR3, since the read stops 4 residues before it. The rearrangement uses TRBV13-1 and TRBJ1-4, with 8 bases aligning to TRBD1. This CDR3 has 14 amino acids. J was trimmed by 4 bases and V by 4 bases; bases with no gene match: 3. Germline CDR1 is NSHNY and CDR2 is SYGAGN. Incomplete CDR3 DNA: TGTGCCAGCAGTAACAGGGGGGGCAACGAA. This translates into CASSNRGGNE. The full CDR3 reads CASSNRGGNERLFF.

This clone was picked up a small number of times. Gene labels here are mouse ones. CDR3 bases read: TGCACCTGCAGTGCAGGACAGGGAGGAGAC. It yields the protein CTCSAGQGGD. From start to end, the CDR3 is CTCSAGQGGDTQYF. The genes are TRBV1 and TRBJ2-5, with 7 bases lining up with TRBD1. Read sequence stops 4 residues before the CDR3 end, and the germline J gene provides the missing end. Germline CDR1 is NSQYPW and CDR2 is LRSPGD (reference sequence). The CDR3 runs 14 residues.